The following is a TCR beta chain sequence with its context. Germline V gene data show CDR1 as SGHTA and CDR2 as FQGNSA. This CDR3 spans 16 amino acids. The V segment lost 4 bases and the J segment 5 bases; nucleotides outside the gene matches: 9. TCRdb keeps only in-frame clones here, not all; method: immunoSEQ multiplex PCR. Among around 300,000 clones listed, roughly 90% were seen once. This record comes from a study of blood T cell repertoires in COVID-19. The sequenced material came from peripheral blood. The chain carries TRBV7-2 and TRBJ1-5, with TRBD1 identical over 9 bases. The sequence derives from a woman aged 45-59 years with active or convalescent COVID-19. CDR3 sequence (DNA): TGTGCCAGCAGCTCGCCCCCGGGACAGGGTGATCAGCCCCAGCATTTT. It codes for CASSSPPGQGDQPQHF.